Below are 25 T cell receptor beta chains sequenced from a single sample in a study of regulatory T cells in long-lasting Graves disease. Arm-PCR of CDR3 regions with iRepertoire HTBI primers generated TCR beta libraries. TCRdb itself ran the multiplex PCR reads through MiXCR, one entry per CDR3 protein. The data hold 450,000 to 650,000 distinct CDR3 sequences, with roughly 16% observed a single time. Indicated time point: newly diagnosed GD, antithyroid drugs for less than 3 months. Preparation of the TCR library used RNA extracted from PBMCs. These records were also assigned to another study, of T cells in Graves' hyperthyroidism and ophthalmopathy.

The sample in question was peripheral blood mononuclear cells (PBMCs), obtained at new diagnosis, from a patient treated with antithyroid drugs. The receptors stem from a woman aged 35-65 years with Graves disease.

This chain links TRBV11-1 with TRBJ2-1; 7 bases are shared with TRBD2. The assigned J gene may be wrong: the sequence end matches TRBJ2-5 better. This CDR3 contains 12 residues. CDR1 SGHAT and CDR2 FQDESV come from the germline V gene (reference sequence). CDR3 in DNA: TGTGCCAGCAGCCAAGCGGGAAAGACCCAGTACTTC. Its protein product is CASSQAGKTQYF.

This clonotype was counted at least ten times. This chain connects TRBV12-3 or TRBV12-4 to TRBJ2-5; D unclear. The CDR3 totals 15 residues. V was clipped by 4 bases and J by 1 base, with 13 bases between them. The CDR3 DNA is TGTGCCAGCAGTTCCCCGGCGAACGGCCAAGAGACCCAGTACTTC. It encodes CASSSPANGQETQYF.

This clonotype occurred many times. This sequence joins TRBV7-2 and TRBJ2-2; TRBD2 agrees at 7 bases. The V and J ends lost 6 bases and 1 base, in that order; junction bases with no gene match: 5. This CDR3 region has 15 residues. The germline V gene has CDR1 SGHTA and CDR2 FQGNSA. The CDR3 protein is CASSLSGGNTGELFF. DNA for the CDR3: TGTGCCAGCAGTCTCTCGGGGGGGAACACCGGGGAGCTGTTTTTT.

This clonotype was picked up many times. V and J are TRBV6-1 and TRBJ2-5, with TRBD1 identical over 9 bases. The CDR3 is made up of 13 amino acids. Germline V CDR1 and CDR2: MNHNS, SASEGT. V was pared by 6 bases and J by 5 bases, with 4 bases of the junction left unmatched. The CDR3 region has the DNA TGTGCCAGCAGGGGGGACAGGGTGGAGACCCAGTACTTC. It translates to CASRGDRVETQYF.

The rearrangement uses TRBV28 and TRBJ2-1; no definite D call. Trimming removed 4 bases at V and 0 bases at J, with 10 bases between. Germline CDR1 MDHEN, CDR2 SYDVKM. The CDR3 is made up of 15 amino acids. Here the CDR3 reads CASSSPSGSYNEQFF. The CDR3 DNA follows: TGTGCCAGCAGTTCCCCTAGTGGCTCCTACAATGAGCAGTTCTTC.

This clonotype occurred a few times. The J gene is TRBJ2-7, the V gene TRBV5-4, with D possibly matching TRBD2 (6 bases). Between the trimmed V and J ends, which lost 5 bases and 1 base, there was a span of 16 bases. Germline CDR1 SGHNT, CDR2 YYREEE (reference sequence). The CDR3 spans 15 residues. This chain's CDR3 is CASSQRGLNSYEQYF. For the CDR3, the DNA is TGTGCCAGCAGTCAACGGGGGTTGAATTCCTACGAGCAGTACTTC.

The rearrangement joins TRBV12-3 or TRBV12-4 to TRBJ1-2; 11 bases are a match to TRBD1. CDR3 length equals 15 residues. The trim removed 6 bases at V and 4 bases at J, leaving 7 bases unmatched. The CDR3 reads CASSEGTGGSYGYTF. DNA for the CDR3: TGTGCCAGCAGCGAGGGGACAGGGGGAAGCTATGGCTACACCTTC.

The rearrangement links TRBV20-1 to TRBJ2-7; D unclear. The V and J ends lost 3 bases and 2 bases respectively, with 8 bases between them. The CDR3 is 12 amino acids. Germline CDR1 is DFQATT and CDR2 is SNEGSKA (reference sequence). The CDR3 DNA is TGCAGTGCTAGTAAGCAAACCTACGAGCAGTACTTC. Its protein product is CSASKQTYEQYF.

The DNA of the CDR3 is TGTGCCAGCAGTCCTACTAGCGGGGGGGCATGGGAGCAGTACTTC. Translating gives CASSPTSGGAWEQYF. The chain uses TRBV6-4 and TRBJ2-1; 13 positions match TRBD2. The DNA end favors TRBJ2-7, so the J call may be wrong. Germline loops: CDR1 MRHNA, CDR2 SNTAGT. The CDR3 runs to 15 residues.

This chain's CDR3 is CAISEQDGELFF. CDR3 DNA sequence: TGTGCCATCAGTGAGCAAGACGGGGAGCTGTTTTTT. The chain links TRBV10-3 to TRBJ2-2, with D uncertain. Germline V gene data show CDR1 as ENHRY and CDR2 as SYGVKD. The V end lost 2 bases, the J end lost 7 bases, and 5 bases lay between the germline ends. The CDR3 has 12 residues.

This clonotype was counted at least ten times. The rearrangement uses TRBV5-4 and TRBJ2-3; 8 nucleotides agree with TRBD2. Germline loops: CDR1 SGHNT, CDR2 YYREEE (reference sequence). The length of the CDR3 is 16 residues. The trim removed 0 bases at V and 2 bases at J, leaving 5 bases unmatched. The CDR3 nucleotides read TGTGCCAGCAGCTTGGGAGCGGGGGAATCCACAGATACGCAGTATTTT. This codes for CASSLGAGESTDTQYF. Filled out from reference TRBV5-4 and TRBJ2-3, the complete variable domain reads ETGVTQSPTHLIKTRGQQVTLRCSSQSGHNTVSWYQQALGQGPQFIFQYYREEENGRGNFPPRFSGLQFPNYSSELNVNALELDDSALYLCASSLGAGESTDTQYFGPGTRLTVL.

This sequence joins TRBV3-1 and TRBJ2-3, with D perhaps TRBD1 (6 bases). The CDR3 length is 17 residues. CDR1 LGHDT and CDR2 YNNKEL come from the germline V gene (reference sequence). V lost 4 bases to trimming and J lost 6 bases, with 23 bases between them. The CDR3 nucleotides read TGTGCCAGCAGCCTCAGCCGCACAGGGTTCCGCCACGATACGCAGTATTTT. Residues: CASSLSRTGFRHDTQYF.

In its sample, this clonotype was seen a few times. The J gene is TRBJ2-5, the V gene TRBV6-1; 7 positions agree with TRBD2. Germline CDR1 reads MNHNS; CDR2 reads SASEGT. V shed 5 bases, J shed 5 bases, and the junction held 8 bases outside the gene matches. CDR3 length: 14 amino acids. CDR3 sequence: CASSQGGSRETQYF. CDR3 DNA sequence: TGTGCCAGCAGTCAAGGCGGGAGTCGGGAGACCCAGTACTTC.

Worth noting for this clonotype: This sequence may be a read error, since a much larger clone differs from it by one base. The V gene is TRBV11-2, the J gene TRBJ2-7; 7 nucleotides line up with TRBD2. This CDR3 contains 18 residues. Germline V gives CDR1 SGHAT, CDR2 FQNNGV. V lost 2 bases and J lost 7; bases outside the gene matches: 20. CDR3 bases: TGTGCCAGCAGCTTAAGCATTCCCGGGGGGAGCTCCTACAATGAGCAGTACTTC. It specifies CASSLSIPGGSSYNEQYF.

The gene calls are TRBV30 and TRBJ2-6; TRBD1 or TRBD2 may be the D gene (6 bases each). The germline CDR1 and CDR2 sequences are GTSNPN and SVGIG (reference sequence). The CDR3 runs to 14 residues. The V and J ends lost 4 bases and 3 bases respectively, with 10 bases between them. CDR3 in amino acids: CAWTEGVGANVLTF. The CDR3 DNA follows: TGTGCCTGGACGGAGGGGGTTGGGGCCAACGTCCTGACTTTC.

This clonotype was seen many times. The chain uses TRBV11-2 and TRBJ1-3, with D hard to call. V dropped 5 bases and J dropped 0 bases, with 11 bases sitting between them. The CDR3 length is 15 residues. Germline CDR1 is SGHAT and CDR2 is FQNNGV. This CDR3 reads CASSRSYNSGNTIYF. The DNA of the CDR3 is TGTGCCAGCAGCAGATCTTACAACTCTGGAAACACCATATATTTT.

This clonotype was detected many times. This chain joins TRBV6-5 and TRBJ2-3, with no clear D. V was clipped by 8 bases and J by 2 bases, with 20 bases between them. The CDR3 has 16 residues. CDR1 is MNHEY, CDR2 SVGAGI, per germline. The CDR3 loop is CASGSQLTASTDTQYF. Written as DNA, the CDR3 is TGTGCCAGCGGTTCCCAACTAACGGCCTCCACAGATACGCAGTATTTT.

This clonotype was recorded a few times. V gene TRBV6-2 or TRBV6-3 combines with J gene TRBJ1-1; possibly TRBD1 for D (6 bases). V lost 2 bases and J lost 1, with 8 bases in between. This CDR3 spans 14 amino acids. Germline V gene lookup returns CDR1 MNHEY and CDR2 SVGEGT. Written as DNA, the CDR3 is TGTGCCAGCAGTTACGAGGGGGGGAACACTGAAGCTTTCTTT. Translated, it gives CASSYEGGNTEAFF.

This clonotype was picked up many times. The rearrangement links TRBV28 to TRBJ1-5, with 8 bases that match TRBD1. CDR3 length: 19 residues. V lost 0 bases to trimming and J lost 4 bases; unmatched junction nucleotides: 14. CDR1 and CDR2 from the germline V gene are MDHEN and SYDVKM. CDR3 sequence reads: CASSLWWQGADQKNQPQHF. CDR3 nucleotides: TGTGCCAGCAGTTTATGGTGGCAGGGGGCGGACCAAAAGAATCAGCCCCAGCATTTT.

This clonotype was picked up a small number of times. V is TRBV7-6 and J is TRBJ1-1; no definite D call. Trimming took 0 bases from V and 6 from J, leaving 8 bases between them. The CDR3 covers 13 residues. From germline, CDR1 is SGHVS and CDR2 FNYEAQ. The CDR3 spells CASSLAGGPEAFF. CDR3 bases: TGTGCCAGCAGCTTAGCAGGCGGTCCTGAAGCTTTCTTT.

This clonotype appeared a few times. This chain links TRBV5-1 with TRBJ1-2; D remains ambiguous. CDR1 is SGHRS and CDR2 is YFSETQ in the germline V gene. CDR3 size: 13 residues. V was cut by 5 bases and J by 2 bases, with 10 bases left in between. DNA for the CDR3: TGCGCCAGCAGACGCGACGGAAACTATGGCTACACCTTC. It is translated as CASRRDGNYGYTF.

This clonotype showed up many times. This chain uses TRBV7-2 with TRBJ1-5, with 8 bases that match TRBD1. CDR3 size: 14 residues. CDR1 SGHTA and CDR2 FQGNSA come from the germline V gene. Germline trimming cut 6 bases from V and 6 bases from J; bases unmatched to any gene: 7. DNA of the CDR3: TGTGCCAGCAGTCTGGACAGGGCCAGTCAGCCCCAGCATTTT. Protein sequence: CASSLDRASQPQHF.

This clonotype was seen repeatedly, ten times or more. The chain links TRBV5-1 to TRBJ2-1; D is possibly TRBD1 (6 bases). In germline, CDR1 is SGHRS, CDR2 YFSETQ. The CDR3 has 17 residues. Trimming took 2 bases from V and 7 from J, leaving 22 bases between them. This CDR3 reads CASSFGIIGTRGNEQFF. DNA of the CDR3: TGCGCCAGCAGCTTTGGCATTATCGGGACAAGAGGGAATGAGCAGTTCTTC.

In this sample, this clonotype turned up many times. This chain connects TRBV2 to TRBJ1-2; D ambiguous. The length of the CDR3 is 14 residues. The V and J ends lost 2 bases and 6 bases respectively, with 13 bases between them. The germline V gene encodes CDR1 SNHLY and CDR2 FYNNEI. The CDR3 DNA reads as TGTGCCAGCAGTGAAAGGCCCTTAGAGGATGGCTACACCTTC. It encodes CASSERPLEDGYTF.

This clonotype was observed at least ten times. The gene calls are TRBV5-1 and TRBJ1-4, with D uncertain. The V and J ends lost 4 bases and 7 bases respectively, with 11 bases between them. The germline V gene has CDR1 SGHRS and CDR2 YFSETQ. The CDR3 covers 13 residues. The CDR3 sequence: CASSPETPEKLFF. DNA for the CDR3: TGCGCCAGCAGCCCCGAAACCCCTGAAAAACTGTTTTTT.